The 24 T cell receptor beta chains reported below all come from one sample, sequenced in a study of technical replicates of blood from a few donors. Assay: immunoSEQ multiplex PCR; the TCRdb copy retains only in-frame clones and omits some. The profile shows about 14,000 clones, 85% of them singletons. The sample consisted of PBMCs. The receptors come from a human donor in good health.

V usage is TRBV30 and J usage is TRBJ2-7, with 7 bases fitting TRBD2. The V gene's germline CDR1 is GTSNPN and CDR2 SVGIG (reference sequence). CDR3 length: 15 residues. V was clipped by 7 bases and J by 3 bases; unmatched bases: 15. The CDR3 here is CAYAPPGGAVYEQYF. CDR3 bases: TGTGCCTACGCACCCCCGGGAGGAGCTGTCTACGAGCAGTACTTC.

The chain employs TRBV7-9 and TRBJ1-2; 7 bases line up with TRBD1. There are 16 residues in the CDR3. The ends lost 6 bases at V and 3 bases at J; junction bases unmatched: 13. Germline V gene lookup returns CDR1 SEHNR and CDR2 FQNEAQ (reference sequence). CDR3 DNA sequence: TGTGCCAGCAGTTTAATCGAGGGACAGCCCTACTATGGCTACACCTTC. Its translation: CASSLIEGQPYYGYTF.

This chain joins TRBV4-1 and TRBJ1-2, with D hard to call. In germline, CDR1 is MGHRA, CDR2 YSYEKL. The CDR3 runs to 14 residues. The V and J ends lost 4 bases and 4 bases respectively, with 13 bases between them. The CDR3 protein is CASSPEASSYGYTF. The CDR3 nucleotides are TGCGCCAGCAGCCCCGAAGCAAGTTCCTATGGCTACACCTTC.

J is TRBJ1-3 and V is TRBV30; TRBD1 might be the D (6 bases). Germline CDR1 reads GTSNPN; CDR2 reads SVGIG (reference sequence). This CDR3 is built from 14 residues. The ends were cut back, 3 bases at V and 1 base at J, with 10 bases in the middle. This CDR3 is CAWRGDRSGNTIYF. CDR3 DNA: TGTGCCTGGAGGGGCGACAGGTCTGGAAACACCATATATTTT.

The rearrangement uses TRBV6-5 and TRBJ1-1, with D hard to call. The CDR3 covers 12 residues. The germline V and J ends were trimmed by 3 bases and 1 base, with 3 bases remaining between them. Per the germline V gene, CDR1 is MNHEY and CDR2 is SVGAGI. CDR3 in amino acids: CASSYRNTEAFF. The CDR3 region has the DNA TGTGCCAGCAGTTATAGGAACACTGAAGCTTTCTTT.

This clone was detected only a few times. The chain combines TRBV7-9 with TRBJ2-7, with D perhaps TRBD2 (7 bases). V dropped 0 bases and J dropped 5 bases, with 14 bases sitting between them. CDR3 length equals 15 residues. Germline CDR1 and CDR2: SEHNR and FQNEAQ (reference sequence). As DNA, the CDR3 is TGTGCCAGCAGCTTAGCGATGGGGGGGCGGGACGAGCAGTACTTC. Amino acids: CASSLAMGGRDEQYF.

V usage is TRBV5-1 and J usage is TRBJ2-7; 9 positions agree with TRBD1. The CDR3 consists of 15 residues. Germline CDR1 reads SGHRS; CDR2 reads YFSETQ. The ends lost 5 bases at V and 5 bases at J; junction bases unmatched: 11. CDR3 loop: CASRGGTGYVHEQYF. The CDR3 DNA reads TGCGCCAGCAGGGGGGGGACAGGGTATGTCCACGAGCAGTACTTC.

This rearrangement joins TRBV12-5 to TRBJ1-2; D unclear. The germline V gene has CDR1 LGHNT and CDR2 FRNRAP. V was pared by 5 bases and J by 8 bases, with 30 bases between. The CDR3 contains 18 residues. CDR3 in DNA: TGTGCTAGTGGTGGTAACTTTGAGGTTGTTCTAGGTTTCACAGGCTACACCTTC. Its protein is CASGGNFEVVLGFTGYTF. The whole variable domain, filled in from reference TRBV12-5 and TRBJ1-2, reads DARVTQTPRHKVTEMGQEVTMRCQPILGHNTVFWYRQTMMQGLELLAYFRNRAPLDDSGMPKDRFSAEMPDATLATLKIQPSEPRDSAVYFCASGGNFEVVLGFTGYTFGSGTRLTVV.

This clone was seen only a few times. The chain links TRBV5-8 to TRBJ1-1; TRBD1 aligns across 7 bases. CDR1 and CDR2 (germline): SGHTS, YDEGEE. With V trimmed by 6 bases and J by 4 bases, 12 bases remained unmatched. The CDR3 covers 15 residues. In DNA form, the CDR3 reads TGTGCCAGCACCGACAGGGTTTCTTACGGCACTGAAGCTTTCTTT. This translates into CASTDRVSYGTEAFF.

J is TRBJ2-3 and V is TRBV30; 10 bases agree with TRBD2. V gave up 2 bases and J gave up 4 bases; unmatched junction bases: 9. Germline-derived CDR1 and CDR2 are GTSNPN and SVGIG (reference sequence). This CDR3 has 16 amino acids. In DNA form, the CDR3 reads TGTGCCTGGAGTACTAAAGGACTAGCGGTTTCAGATACGCAGTATTTT. As protein: CAWSTKGLAVSDTQYF. The full variable domain, completed using reference TRBV30 and TRBJ2-3, is SQTIHQWPATLVQPVGSPLSLECTVEGTSNPNLYWYRQAAGRGLQLLFYSVGIGQISSEVPQNLSASRPQDRQFILSSKKLLLSDSGFYLCAWSTKGLAVSDTQYFGPGTRLTVL.

This chain joins TRBV29-1 and TRBJ2-3; possible D gene TRBD1, 7 bases. This CDR3 has 14 residues. The V end lost 7 bases, the J end lost 2 bases, and 16 bases lay between the germline ends. Germline CDR1 reads SQVTM; CDR2 reads ANQGSEA. The CDR3: CSASRGEVTDTQYF. The CDR3 DNA follows: TGCAGCGCGTCCAGGGGGGAGGTCACAGATACGCAGTATTTT.

The chain couples TRBV11-2 to TRBJ2-2, with 7 bases that match TRBD2. V was clipped by 1 base and J by 6 bases; unmatched bases: 8. CDR3 size: 16 residues. CDR1 SGHAT and CDR2 FQNNGV come from the germline V gene. The CDR3 nucleotides are TGTGCCAGCAGCTTAGCAGGCGCGGGAGACGCCGGGGAGCTGTTTTTT. Translation: CASSLAGAGDAGELFF.

This clone came up a few times. The chain carries TRBV11-2 and TRBJ1-2, with TRBD1 matching 9 bases. The CDR3 has 15 residues. Germline assignment: CDR1 SGHAT and CDR2 FQNNGV. J lost 4 bases, V lost 4 bases, and 7 bases had no gene match. Written as DNA, the CDR3 is TGTGCCAGCAGCTCTTGGGACAGGGAGGCCTATGGCTACACCTTC. Translating it yields CASSSWDREAYGYTF. Looking up the rest from reference TRBV11-2 and TRBJ1-2 gives the full variable domain: EAGVAQSPRYKIIEKRQSVAFWCNPISGHATLYWYQQILGQGPKLLIQFQNNGVVDDSQLPKDRFSAERLKGVDSTLKIQPAKLEDSAVYLCASSSWDREAYGYTFGSGTRLTVV.

The chain uses TRBV5-1 and TRBJ2-7; weak D call: TRBD2 (6 bases). Deletions cut 2 bases from V and 6 bases from J, with 15 bases between. The CDR3 consists of 14 residues. The germline V gene has CDR1 SGHRS and CDR2 YFSETQ. The CDR3 is CASSLTGDRGEQYF. The DNA of the CDR3 is TGCGCCAGCAGCTTAACGGGAGACCGGGGCGAGCAGTACTTC.

This chain links TRBV27 with TRBJ2-5; 12 bases align to TRBD2. The CDR3 has 14 residues. Germline CDR1 reads MNHEY; CDR2 reads SMNVEV (reference sequence). Germline trimming cut 6 bases from V and 3 bases from J; bases unmatched to any gene: 2. The CDR3 reads CASRRLAGEETQYF. CDR3 nucleotides: TGTGCCAGCAGGCGACTAGCGGGAGAAGAGACCCAGTACTTC.

The rearrangement links TRBV9 to TRBJ2-3; no clear D gene. CDR3 size: 15 residues. Germline V gene lookup returns CDR1 SGDLS and CDR2 YYNGEE. The ends were cut back, 2 bases at V and 0 bases at J, with 10 bases in the middle. The CDR3 loop is CASSVLPRSTDTQYF. As DNA, the CDR3 is TGTGCCAGCAGCGTCCTCCCCAGGAGCACAGATACGCAGTATTTT.

The V call is TRBV5-1, the J call TRBJ2-1; maybe TRBD2 (5 bases). Germline-derived CDR1 and CDR2 are SGHRS and YFSETQ. The V end lost 0 bases, the J end lost 7 bases, and 11 bases lay between the germline ends. This CDR3 contains 14 residues. The DNA for the CDR3 is TGCGCCAGCAGCTTGGAGGCCTTAGCGAATGAGCAGTTCTTC. It encodes CASSLEALANEQFF.

The V and J genes are TRBV7-9 and TRBJ2-2, with 9 bases lining up with TRBD1. Germline CDR1 is SEHNR and CDR2 is FQNEAQ (reference sequence). The J segment lost 6 bases and the V segment lost 6 bases, leaving 8 bases of the junction unmatched. This CDR3 is built from 15 residues. CDR3 residues: CASRPGQGGAGELFF. CDR3 sequence (DNA): TGTGCCAGCAGGCCGGGACAGGGTGGGGCCGGGGAGCTGTTTTTT.

The rearrangement uses TRBV5-6 and TRBJ2-1; no reliable D call. The CDR3 has 11 amino acids. V gave up 1 base and J gave up 8 bases, with 4 bases separating them. The germline gives CDR1 SGHDT, CDR2 YYEEEE. The CDR3 sequence is CASSLRDEQFF. The CDR3 DNA follows: TGTGCCAGCAGCTTGCGTGATGAGCAGTTCTTC.

V and J are TRBV28 and TRBJ2-3, with 8 bases matching TRBD2. V lost 2 bases, J lost 5 bases, and 3 bases stayed unmatched. The CDR3 has 14 amino acids. Germline CDR1 MDHEN, CDR2 SYDVKM. The CDR3 nucleotides are TGTGCCAGCAGTTTAGGAGCGGGAGTAGATACGCAGTATTTT. Translation gives CASSLGAGVDTQYF.

This sequence joins TRBV5-1 and TRBJ2-5; 10 bases are a match to TRBD2. With 0 bases clipped from V and 12 bases from J, the junction kept 11 bases outside the gene matches. CDR3 length: 15 amino acids. CDR1 SGHRS and CDR2 YFSETQ come from the germline V gene. CDR3 nucleotide sequence: TGCGCCAGCAGCTTGGCCGTGGGGACTAGCGCTTTAGAGTACTTC. It translates to CASSLAVGTSALEYF.

The rearrangement uses TRBV5-5 and TRBJ2-3, with a possible D match to TRBD2 (5 bases). CDR1 and CDR2 from the germline V gene are SGHKS and YYEKEE (reference sequence). V was clipped by 7 bases and J by 4 bases, with 13 bases between them. This CDR3 is 13 amino acids long. The CDR3 coding sequence is TGTGCCAGCTCGGCGGTAGCGTCAGATACGCAGTATTTT. It codes for CASSAVASDTQYF.

The V gene is TRBV19, the J gene TRBJ2-5; 7 nucleotides align to TRBD1. The length of the CDR3 is 15 residues. Germline V gene lookup returns CDR1 LNHDA and CDR2 SQIVND (reference sequence). V dropped 1 base and J dropped 1; count of bases not matched to a gene: 3. CDR3 in amino acids: CASSIGGTAQETQYF. CDR3 in DNA: TGTGCCAGTAGTATAGGAGGGACAGCCCAAGAGACCCAGTACTTC.

The rearrangement joins TRBV6-4 to TRBJ2-6; 7 bases are a match to TRBD2. V lost 0 bases and J lost 2; bases outside the gene matches: 1. In germline, CDR1 is MRHNA, CDR2 SNTAGT. The CDR3 runs 16 residues. The DNA for the CDR3 is TGTGCCAGCAGTGACTCCGGGGGGACTGGGGCCAACGTCCTGACTTTC. It encodes CASSDSGGTGANVLTF.